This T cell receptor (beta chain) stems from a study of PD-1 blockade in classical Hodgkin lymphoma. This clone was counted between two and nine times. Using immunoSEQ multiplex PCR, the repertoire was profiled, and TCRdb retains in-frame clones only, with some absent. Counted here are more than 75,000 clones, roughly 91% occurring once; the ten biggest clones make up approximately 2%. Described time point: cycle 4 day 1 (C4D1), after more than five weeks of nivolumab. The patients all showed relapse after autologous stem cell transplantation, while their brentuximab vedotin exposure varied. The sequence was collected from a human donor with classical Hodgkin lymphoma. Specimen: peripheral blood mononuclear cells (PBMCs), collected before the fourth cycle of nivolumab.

CDR3 loop: CASSQGNPSKETQYF. DNA for the CDR3: TGTGCCAGCAGCCAGGGTAACCCCTCCAAAGAGACCCAGTACTTC. V usage is TRBV16 and J usage is TRBJ2-5; D not certain. V shed 3 bases and J shed 3 bases, with 14 bases lying between them. CDR3 length: 15 residues. CDR1 and CDR2 (germline): KGHSY, FQNENV.